This paragraph covers one T cell receptor (beta chain) sequence. Its antigen is still unknown. This record comes from a study of STAT5B mutations in CD4+ large granular lymphocyte leukemia. Study-wide results and caveats: Higher CD4+ than CD8+ T-LGLL clonality might reflect small sample size. No patients shared main leukemic clonotypes, though around 27% appeared at low frequency elsewhere.

Repertoires were generated with immunoSEQ multiplex PCR, while TCRdb's copy carries only in-frame clones and drops some. The repertoire includes just over 40,000 clones, around 81% of them detected once, and approximately 4% sits in the top ten. Germline V CDR1 and CDR2: GTSNPN, SVGIG (reference sequence). J lost 6 bases, V lost 3 bases, and 5 bases had no gene match. The CDR3 covers 14 residues. The TCR originated in a human donor in good health. This sequence joins TRBV30 and TRBJ1-5, with 10 bases that match TRBD1. The sample was CD4+ T cells from blood buffy coats. The CDR3 bases are TGTGCCTGGAGACGACAGGGGGCGGGTCAGCCCCAGCATTTT. This codes for CAWRRQGAGQPQHF.